Following are 31 T cell receptor beta chains from one sample sequenced in a study of ipilimumab plus nivolumab after autologous stem cell transplantation. TCRdb's copy holds only in-frame clones and misses some; the assay was immunoSEQ multiplex PCR. The table shows about 10,000 clones, with 78% occurring only once. The material was PBMCs, obtained in a trial of ipilimumab plus nivolumab as post-transplant consolidation. The receptors stem from a male donor with diffuse large B-cell lymphoma.

This rearrangement joins TRBV2 to TRBJ2-7; no clear D. V was shortened by 6 bases and J by 6 bases, with 9 bases between the two germline ends. The germline V gene has CDR1 SNHLY and CDR2 FYNNEI. The CDR3 consists of 11 residues. CDR3 amino acids: CASSERPEQYF. DNA of the CDR3: TGTGCCAGCAGCGAGAGGCCCGAGCAGTACTTC.

This chain links TRBV10-3 with TRBJ1-2; perhaps TRBD1 as D (5 bases). Germline-derived CDR1 and CDR2 are ENHRY and SYGVKD. The V end was cut by 10 bases, the J end by 6 bases, with 12 bases between. The CDR3 is made up of 11 amino acids. CDR3 DNA sequence: TGTGCCAGCCTGGGGGGTCATGGCTACACCTTC. Amino acid sequence: CASLGGHGYTF.

The V and J genes are TRBV7-2 and TRBJ2-3; 14 bases agree with TRBD2. The CDR3 is 16 residues long. Germline CDR1 is SGHTA and CDR2 is FQGNSA. V dropped 5 bases and J dropped 6; count of bases not matched to a gene: 7. The CDR3 sequence is CASSPGTSGGRDTQYF. The CDR3 coding sequence is TGTGCCAGCAGCCCAGGGACTAGCGGGGGTAGGGATACGCAGTATTTT.

The gene calls are TRBV5-1 and TRBJ1-1; D is ambiguous. The germline V gene encodes CDR1 SGHRS and CDR2 YFSETQ. The CDR3 extends over 14 amino acids. The V and J ends lost 2 bases and 0 bases respectively, with 8 bases between them. In DNA, the CDR3 is TGCGCCAGCAGCTTTAATGGCATGAACACTGAAGCTTTCTTT. This sequence encodes CASSFNGMNTEAFF.

The V and J genes are TRBV10-3 and TRBJ1-6, with 7 nucleotides matching TRBD1. The V and J ends lost 3 bases and 8 bases, in that order; junction bases with no gene match: 10. Germline lookup yields CDR1 ENHRY and CDR2 SYGVKD. The CDR3 sequence is 16 residues long. CDR3 region: CAISDEIRTGYSPLHF. The DNA of the CDR3 is TGTGCCATCAGTGATGAGATACGGACAGGCTATTCACCCCTCCACTTT.

CDR3 DNA sequence: TGTGCCAGCAGTGTTTGGGGACAGGGGAATGAAAAACTGTTTTTT. Translated, it gives CASSVWGQGNEKLFF. The V and J genes are TRBV2 and TRBJ1-4; 10 bases line up with TRBD1. Germline CDR1 reads SNHLY; CDR2 reads FYNNEI. V shed 4 bases, J shed 5 bases, and the junction held 4 bases outside the gene matches. This CDR3 spans 15 amino acids.

The V and J genes are TRBV7-3 and TRBJ2-5, with 8 bases fitting TRBD2. V trimming: 4 bases; J trimming: 4 bases; junction bases outside the gene matches: 8. CDR3 length: 15 residues. CDR1 is SGHTA and CDR2 is FQGTGA in the germline V gene. The CDR3 DNA is TGTGCCAGCAGCTCTACCGGGACTAGGGGAGAGACCCAGTACTTC. This translates into CASSSTGTRGETQYF.

J is TRBJ1-3 and V is TRBV28; tentative D call: TRBD1 (6 bases). The CDR3 consists of 16 residues. Trimming took off 3 bases at V and 0 bases at J, with 12 bases between the two ends. Looked up from germline, CDR1 is MDHEN and CDR2 is SYDVKM. The DNA for the CDR3 is TGTGCCAGCAGTTTGGCAGGGGTAGGCTCTGGAAACACCATATATTTT. Amino acid sequence: CASSLAGVGSGNTIYF.

V and J are TRBV14 and TRBJ2-5, with TRBD1 identical over 9 bases. Trimming at V came to 2 bases and at J to 3 bases, leaving 7 bases not matched to a gene. Germline CDR1 reads SGHDN; CDR2 reads FVKESK. This CDR3 comprises 16 residues. CDR3: CASSQRDRGFKETQYF. The CDR3 nucleotides read TGTGCCAGCAGCCAAAGAGACAGGGGGTTTAAAGAGACCCAGTACTTC.

This chain joins TRBV5-1 and TRBJ2-7, with a weak D call TRBD1 (6 bases). Germline V gene lookup returns CDR1 SGHRS and CDR2 YFSETQ. CDR3 length: 15 amino acids. The V end was cut by 6 bases, the J end by 5 bases, with 21 bases between. CDR3 amino acids: CASKGHRELLDEQYF. The DNA of the CDR3 is TGCGCCAGCAAAGGACACAGGGAATTACTCGACGAGCAGTACTTC.

The V gene is TRBV2, the J gene TRBJ1-4; D call uncertain. V lost 7 bases and J lost 4, with 10 bases in between. From germline, CDR1 is SNHLY and CDR2 FYNNEI. This CDR3 has 13 amino acids. CDR3 DNA sequence: TGTGCCAGCATGCTGGAGGGTAATGAAAAACTGTTTTTT. Its protein product is CASMLEGNEKLFF. Drawing the rest from reference TRBV2 and TRBJ1-4, the complete variable domain is EPEVTQTPSHQVTQMGQEVILRCVPISNHLYFYWYRQILGQKVEFLVSFYNNEISEKSEIFDDQFSVERPDGSNFTLKIRSTKLEDSAMYFCASMLEGNEKLFFGSGTQLSVL.

The V call is TRBV4-1, the J call TRBJ2-1; 8 bases agree with TRBD2. Germline CDR1 MGHRA, CDR2 YSYEKL. V gave up 3 bases and J gave up 1 base; unmatched junction bases: 8. The CDR3 loop spans 17 amino acids. The CDR3 region is CASSHDRLAGSYNEQFF. Here the CDR3 DNA reads TGCGCCAGCAGCCACGACCGTCTAGCGGGTTCCTACAATGAGCAGTTCTTC.

The chain is built from TRBV14 and TRBJ2-4; the D gene could be TRBD1 or TRBD2 (5 bases each). There are 13 residues in the CDR3. Looked up from germline, CDR1 is SGHDN and CDR2 is FVKESK. The V end lost 3 bases, the J end lost 7 bases, and 10 bases lay between the germline ends. The CDR3 nucleotides read TGTGCCAGCAGCCAGGGACGGGCCAACATTCAGTACTTC. It encodes CASSQGRANIQYF.

On this clone itself: An end of the junction differs from the germline gene, which may be a read error. This chain connects TRBV28 to TRBJ1-3, with 7 positions matching TRBD1. The length of the CDR3 is 12 residues. The germline CDR1 and CDR2 sequences are MDHEN and SYDVKM. CDR3 in amino acids: CASSAVTGTVGF. The CDR3 DNA follows: TGTGCCAGCAGCGCAGTTACAGGGACAGTCGGTTTT.

In DNA form, the CDR3 reads TGTGCCAGCAGTTCTCGTAGGCAGTACTTC. It codes for CASSSRRQYF. This chain joins TRBV28 and TRBJ2-7; no definite D call. Trimming left V 4 bases short and J 9 bases short, with 7 bases between. Per germline, CDR1 MDHEN and CDR2 SYDVKM. CDR3 length equals 10 residues.

The chain links TRBV9 to TRBJ2-1; D is unclear. V lost 0 bases, J lost 4 bases, and 8 bases lay in between. Germline V gene sequence: CDR1 SGDLS, CDR2 YYNGEE. The CDR3 extends over 14 amino acids. The CDR3 protein is CASSVDEGYNEQFF. Here the CDR3 DNA reads TGTGCCAGCAGCGTAGATGAAGGTTACAATGAGCAGTTCTTC.

This clone is labeled medium-sized. In DNA, the CDR3 is TGTGCCAGCAGTCCTCGGACAGGGGCAGCTAACTATGGCTACACCTTC. It yields the protein CASSPRTGAANYGYTF. The chain recombines TRBV27 with TRBJ1-2; 9 positions agree with TRBD1. Germline V lookup: CDR1 MNHEY, CDR2 SMNVEV (reference sequence). Trimming took 5 bases from V and 0 from J; bases not matched to a gene: 7. CDR3 length: 16 amino acids.

The chain has TRBV7-2 and TRBJ2-1, with D hard to call. Looked up from germline, CDR1 is SGHTA and CDR2 is FQGNSA. V was trimmed by 1 base and J by 5 bases, leaving 9 bases between them. The CDR3 covers 14 residues. The CDR3 sequence: CASSLVRTHNEQFF. Written as DNA, the CDR3 is TGTGCCAGCAGCTTAGTACGGACCCACAATGAGCAGTTCTTC.

This clone has a handful of counts. V gene TRBV14 combines with J gene TRBJ1-3, with D unclear. The CDR3 sequence is 11 residues long. Trimming removed 4 bases at V and 9 bases at J, with 7 bases between. From germline, CDR1 is SGHDN and CDR2 FVKESK. The CDR3 reads CASSLDLTIYF. DNA for the CDR3: TGTGCCAGCAGCCTGGACCTCACCATATATTTT.

The chain is built from TRBV4-1 and TRBJ2-3; D is undetermined. V lost 0 bases to trimming and J lost 6 bases, with 10 bases between them. Germline V CDR1 and CDR2: MGHRA, YSYEKL. This CDR3 contains 14 residues. This CDR3 reads CASSQDWGSDTQYF. The CDR3 coding sequence is TGCGCCAGCAGCCAAGACTGGGGTTCGGATACGCAGTATTTT.

This rearrangement joins TRBV11-2 to TRBJ2-7; D not resolved. Germline-derived CDR1 and CDR2 are SGHAT and FQNNGV. The CDR3 sequence is 15 residues long. Trimming removed 5 bases from V and 3 bases from J, with 17 bases in between. DNA for the CDR3: TGTGCCAGCAGCCCCAAGACGAGAAGATTCTACGAGCAGTACTTC. Translating it yields CASSPKTRRFYEQYF.

The chain joins TRBV10-1 to TRBJ2-7; D not certain. The germline CDR1 and CDR2 sequences are WNHNN and SYGVQD (reference sequence). Trimming took 2 bases from V and 4 from J, leaving 12 bases between them. The CDR3 loop spans 14 amino acids. CDR3 loop: CASSEPGLSYEQYF. Written as DNA, the CDR3 is TGCGCCAGCAGTGAGCCCGGGTTATCATACGAGCAGTACTTC.

The chain joins TRBV4-3 to TRBJ1-6; perhaps TRBD1 as D (6 bases). Germline V gives CDR1 LGHNA, CDR2 YSLEER. CDR3 size: 16 residues. V was shortened by 3 bases and J by 8 bases, with 17 bases between the two germline ends. CDR3 DNA: TGCGCCAGCAGCCACATTACCAGAGGGGGAGATTCACCCCTCCACTTT. Amino acid sequence: CASSHITRGGDSPLHF.

About this clone: Likely a read error: the CDR3 ends without its conserved phenylalanine or tryptophan. The chain is built from TRBV6-1 and TRBJ1-1; D is uncertain. The germline V gene has CDR1 MNHNS and CDR2 SASEGT. The CDR3 consists of 13 residues. V was cut by 2 bases and J by 0 bases, with 4 bases left in between. CDR3 loop: CASSENLNTEAFL. In nucleotides, the CDR3 is TGTGCCAGCAGTGAAAATTTGAACACTGAAGCTTTCCTT.

This clone was observed a few times. The same CDR3 can be traced to other DNA sequences in this sample. V is TRBV10-3 and J is TRBJ1-4, with D perhaps matching TRBD1 (5 bases). Germline CDR1 is ENHRY and CDR2 is SYGVKD. This CDR3 comprises 15 residues. The V end lost 3 bases, the J end lost 0 bases, and 8 bases lay between the germline ends. The CDR3 reads CAISETGATNEKLFF. The CDR3 region has the DNA TGTGCCATCAGTGAAACAGGCGCAACTAATGAAAAACTGTTTTTT.

The chain recombines TRBV15 with TRBJ2-1, with D uncertain. Trimming took 1 base from V and 7 from J, leaving 11 bases between them. This CDR3 region has 14 residues. Germline loops: CDR1 LNHNV, CDR2 YYDKDF (reference sequence). The CDR3 protein is CATSRVRQLNEQFF. For the CDR3, the DNA is TGTGCCACCAGCAGAGTGCGCCAGCTAAATGAGCAGTTCTTC.

This sequence joins TRBV7-8 and TRBJ2-2, with TRBD2 as a possible D gene (5 bases). CDR3 length equals 16 residues. V lost 1 base and J lost 6, with 15 bases in between. Per germline, CDR1 SGHVS and CDR2 FQNEAQ. CDR3 in amino acids: CASSLEGGPGAGELFF. The CDR3 nucleotides read TGTGCCAGCAGCTTAGAGGGCGGGCCCGGGGCCGGGGAGCTGTTTTTT.

V gene TRBV19 combines with J gene TRBJ2-3; D is undetermined. Germline loops: CDR1 LNHDA, CDR2 SQIVND (reference sequence). This CDR3 is 12 amino acids long. V gave up 3 bases and J gave up 6 bases, with 7 bases separating them. The CDR3 is CASSIGVDTQYF. Written as DNA, the CDR3 is TGTGCCAGTAGTATTGGGGTGGATACGCAGTATTTT.

This clone showed up just a few times. For the CDR3, the DNA is TGTGCCAGCAGCCGCTCGGGGGGACAGGGGAGGACTGAAGCTTTCTTT. Residues: CASSRSGGQGRTEAFF. The chain has TRBV9 and TRBJ1-1, with 10 bases identical to TRBD1. Germline trimming cut 4 bases from V and 5 bases from J; bases unmatched to any gene: 11. Germline CDR1 SGDLS, CDR2 YYNGEE. This CDR3 is built from 16 residues.

This clone was seen only a few times. The V call is TRBV5-5, the J call TRBJ2-1, with D possibly being TRBD1 (6 bases). The CDR3 runs 15 residues. V shed 6 bases and J shed 2 bases, with 15 bases lying between them. From germline, CDR1 is SGHKS and CDR2 YYEKEE (reference sequence). The CDR3 DNA reads TGTGCCAGCACCAAACAGGGCCTTCCCTACAATGAGCAGTTCTTC. It specifies CASTKQGLPYNEQFF.

The rearrangement uses TRBV18 and TRBJ1-2; TRBD1 matches 9 bases. V was clipped by 5 bases and J by 0 bases; unmatched bases: 7. The CDR3 is 16 amino acids. From germline, CDR1 is KGHSH and CDR2 LQKENI. Here the CDR3 reads CASSTGGLDSNYGYTF. Written as DNA, the CDR3 is TGTGCCAGCTCAACAGGGGGCCTGGATTCTAACTATGGCTACACCTTC.